The rows below give T cell receptor beta chains drawn from one sample of a study of cytomegalovirus exposure and HLA in healthy donors. Generated by immunoSEQ multiplex PCR, the TCRdb table keeps only in-frame clones and is missing some. The sample comprises roughly 120,000 clones, around 77% of which are singletons, and about 5.4% rests with the top ten. Sequencing was performed on PBMCs. The source is a woman aged 25 to 39 in good health and CMV-seropositive. Both conserved end residues are part of each CDR3. D genes are given only for firm matches. Not all rows give a size; the values are once, few, many and, for expanded clones, a class.

CDR3 protein: CASSTRQGEQPQHF
CDR3 DNA: TGTGCCAGCAGCACCCGACAGGGGGAACAGCCCCAGCATTTT
J gene: TRBJ1-5
D gene: TRBD1
clone size: few
V gene: TRBV7-2

CDR3 protein: CASSLDSYRDSTEAFF
CDR3 DNA: TGTGCCAGCAGCTTAGACTCCTACAGGGATAGCACTGAAGCTTTCTTT
J gene: TRBJ1-1
D gene: -
clone size: -
V gene: TRBV11-3

CDR3 protein: CTSSGPGQVLEEQFF
CDR3 DNA: TGCACCAGCAGCGGACCGGGACAGGTCCTCGAAGAGCAGTTCTTC
J gene: TRBJ2-1
D gene: -
clone size: -
V gene: TRBV1

CDR3 protein: CASSMAGNQPQHF
CDR3 DNA: TGTGCCAGTAGTATGGCCGGGAATCAGCCCCAGCATTTT
J gene: TRBJ1-5
D gene: -
clone size: -
V gene: TRBV19

CDR3 protein: CASSASTSWYF
CDR3 DNA: TGTGCCAGCAGCGCTTCGACTAGCTGGTACTTC
J gene: TRBJ2-7
D gene: TRBD2
clone size: few
V gene: TRBV11-2

CDR3 protein: CASSPRVSGADSSYEQYF
CDR3 DNA: TGTGCCAGCAGCCCCCGGGTTAGCGGGGCCGATAGCTCCTACGAGCAGTACTTC
J gene: TRBJ2-7
D gene: TRBD2
clone size: -
V gene: TRBV11-3

CDR3 protein: CASSLAGFSTDTQYF
CDR3 DNA: TGCGCCAGCAGCCTAGCGGGGTTCAGCACAGATACGCAGTATTTT
J gene: TRBJ2-3
D gene: TRBD2
clone size: -
V gene: TRBV4-1

CDR3 protein: CASSPGTSGGTGELFF
CDR3 DNA: TGTGCCAGCAGCCCAGGGACTAGCGGGGGTACCGGGGAGCTGTTTTTT
J gene: TRBJ2-2
D gene: TRBD2
clone size: -
V gene: TRBV7-8

CDR3 protein: CASSKTGAIPGELFF
CDR3 DNA: TGTGCCAGCAGCAAGACAGGGGCAATCCCCGGGGAGCTGTTTTTT
J gene: TRBJ2-2
D gene: TRBD1
clone size: -
V gene: TRBV7-9

CDR3 protein: CASATDIFAPEAFF
CDR3 DNA: TGCGCCAGCGCGACGGACATTTTTGCCCCTGAAGCTTTCTTT
J gene: TRBJ1-1
D gene: -
clone size: once
V gene: TRBV10-2

CDR3 protein: CASSLQGVFDEKLFF
CDR3 DNA: TGCGCCAGCAGCTTGCAGGGCGTTTTCGATGAAAAACTGTTTTTT
J gene: TRBJ1-4
D gene: -
clone size: -
V gene: TRBV5-1

CDR3 protein: CASSEALLGQGGIAFF
CDR3 DNA: TGTGCCAGCAGTGAAGCGCTTCTTGGGCAGGGTGGGATAGCTTTCTTT
J gene: TRBJ1-1
D gene: -
clone size: -
V gene: TRBV6-1

CDR3 protein: CASSYQEVLAKPQHF
CDR3 DNA: TGTGCCAGCAGCTACCAGGAAGTTTTGGCAAAGCCCCAGCATTTT
J gene: TRBJ1-5
D gene: -
clone size: -
V gene: TRBV6-6

CDR3 protein: CASSSTTYEQYF
CDR3 DNA: TGTGCCAGCAGTTCGACAACCTACGAGCAGTACTTC
J gene: TRBJ2-7
D gene: -
clone size: once
V gene: TRBV6-5

CDR3 protein: CASLEGGNQPQHF
CDR3 DNA: TGTGCCAGCCTCGAGGGAGGCAATCAGCCCCAGCATTTT
J gene: TRBJ1-5
D gene: -
clone size: -
V gene: TRBV2

CDR3 protein: CASSPLAGGSETQYF
CDR3 DNA: TGTGCCAGCAGCCCACTAGCGGGGGGTTCGGAGACCCAGTACTTC
J gene: TRBJ2-5
D gene: TRBD2
clone size: -
V gene: TRBV5-4

CDR3 protein: CASSVETGGGETQYF
CDR3 DNA: TGTGCCAGCAGCGTAGAAACAGGGGGAGGAGAGACCCAGTACTTC
J gene: TRBJ2-5
D gene: TRBD1
clone size: once
V gene: TRBV9

CDR3 protein: CASSYQDEAFF
CDR3 DNA: TGTGCCAGCAGTTACCAGGATGAAGCTTTCTTT
J gene: TRBJ1-1
D gene: -
clone size: -
V gene: TRBV6-5

CDR3 protein: CASSSTRGTGSHTEAFF
CDR3 DNA: TGTGCCAGCAGCTCGACTCGCGGGACAGGGTCTCACACTGAAGCTTTCTTT
J gene: TRBJ1-1
D gene: TRBD1
clone size: -
V gene: TRBV13

CDR3 protein: CASSYLAGGNNEQFF
CDR3 DNA: TGCGCCAGCAGCTATCTAGCGGGGGGAAACAATGAGCAGTTCTTC
J gene: TRBJ2-1
D gene: TRBD2
clone size: -
V gene: TRBV5-1

CDR3 protein: CASSLNRNTEAFF
CDR3 DNA: TGCGCCAGCAGCCTCAACAGGAACACTGAAGCTTTCTTT
J gene: TRBJ1-1
D gene: -
clone size: -
V gene: TRBV5-1

CDR3 protein: CASSGGTSGSVETQYF
CDR3 DNA: TGTGCCAGCAGCGGGGGGACTAGCGGGTCCGTGGAGACCCAGTACTTC
J gene: TRBJ2-5
D gene: TRBD2
clone size: -
V gene: TRBV13

CDR3 protein: CASSRTGNTEAFF
CDR3 DNA: TGTGCCAGCTCCAGAACAGGGAACACTGAAGCTTTCTTT
J gene: TRBJ1-1
D gene: -
clone size: -
V gene: TRBV18

CDR3 protein: CASSYGQGTSGANVLTF
CDR3 DNA: TGTGCCAGCAGCTACGGACAGGGGACTTCTGGGGCCAACGTCCTGACTTTC
J gene: TRBJ2-6
D gene: TRBD1
clone size: -
V gene: TRBV5-4

CDR3 protein: CASHIGTSGYEQYF
CDR3 DNA: TGCGCCAGTCACATCGGGACTAGCGGCTACGAGCAGTACTTC
J gene: TRBJ2-7
D gene: TRBD2
clone size: -
V gene: TRBV5-1

CDR3 protein: CASGLVVGAPTYGYTF
CDR3 DNA: TGTGCTAGTGGTTTGGTAGTAGGGGCCCCCACCTATGGCTACACCTTC
J gene: TRBJ1-2
D gene: -
clone size: few
V gene: TRBV12-5

CDR3 protein: CSVVWPILGNTIYF
CDR3 DNA: TGCAGCGTTGTGTGGCCGATTCTCGGAAACACCATATATTTT
J gene: TRBJ1-3
D gene: -
clone size: -
V gene: TRBV29-1

CDR3 protein: CASSSPGTEAFF
CDR3 DNA: TGTGCCAGCAGCTCTCCCGGGACAGAAGCTTTCTTT
J gene: TRBJ1-1
D gene: -
clone size: -
V gene: TRBV27

CDR3 protein: CASSQNLLADTQYF
CDR3 DNA: TGCGCCAGCAGCCAAAATTTACTAGCAGATACGCAGTATTTT
J gene: TRBJ2-3
D gene: -
clone size: -
V gene: TRBV4-1

CDR3 protein: CASSLRQGDTEAFF
CDR3 DNA: TGCGCCAGCAGCTTACGACAGGGTGATACTGAAGCTTTCTTT
J gene: TRBJ1-1
D gene: TRBD1
clone size: -
V gene: TRBV5-1

CDR3 protein: CASSLSATGANVLTF
CDR3 DNA: TGTGCCAGCAGCTTATCAGCGACTGGGGCCAACGTCCTGACTTTC
J gene: TRBJ2-6
D gene: -
clone size: -
V gene: TRBV7-9

CDR3 protein: CASTVYSNQPQHF
CDR3 DNA: TGTGCCAGTACTGTTTATAGCAATCAGCCCCAGCATTTT
J gene: TRBJ1-5
D gene: -
clone size: -
V gene: TRBV19

CDR3 protein: CAIRNRGNTEAFF
CDR3 DNA: TGTGCCATCCGGAACAGGGGCAACACTGAAGCTTTCTTT
J gene: TRBJ1-1
D gene: TRBD1
clone size: few
V gene: TRBV19